The rows below give T cell receptor beta chains drawn from one sample of a study of cytomegalovirus exposure and HLA in healthy donors. The repertoire was sequenced with immunoSEQ multiplex PCR; TCRdb's copy has only in-frame clones and lacks some. The sample includes about 120,000 clones, about nine tenths of them seen just once. Sequenced: PBMCs. Receptors originate from a woman in her late teens or twenties in good health and CMV-seronegative. Both conserved end residues are part of each CDR3. The D gene is left open where the match is weak. A clone size is listed for some rows: how often the clone was seen (once, few, many), or a class if it is expanded.

abundance	d_gene	j_gene	v_gene	CDR3aa	CDR3nt
NA	TRBD1	TRBJ1-5	TRBV5-6	CASSRGQGSQPQHF	TGTGCCAGCAGCCGTGGACAGGGGTCTCAGCCCCAGCATTTT
NA	TRBD2	TRBJ2-3	TRBV5-5	CASSWGASGFAAAQYF	TGTGCCAGCAGCTGGGGGGCTAGCGGGTTTGCCGCGGCGCAGTATTTT
NA	TRBD1	TRBJ1-1	TRBV18	CASSPSAGGFTEAFF	TGTGCCAGCTCACCAAGCGCAGGGGGCTTCACTGAAGCTTTCTTT
NA	NA	TRBJ2-7	TRBV28	CASVGVYEQYF	TGTGCCAGCGTCGGAGTCTACGAGCAGTACTTC
NA	TRBD1	TRBJ2-3	TRBV4-2	CASSQGGQATDTQYF	TGTGCCAGCAGCCAAGGGGGACAGGCCACAGATACGCAGTATTTT
NA	NA	TRBJ1-1	TRBV29-1	CSVRRGGMNTEAFF	TGCAGCGTTCGGAGGGGGGGGATGAACACTGAAGCTTTCTTT
NA	NA	TRBJ2-7	TRBV14	CASSYQGYEQYF	TGTGCCAGCAGCTACCAGGGGTACGAGCAGTACTTC
NA	TRBD1	TRBJ2-7	TRBV2	CASNPRDRVYEQYF	TGTGCCAGCAACCCCCGGGACAGGGTCTACGAGCAGTACTTC
NA	NA	TRBJ1-2	TRBV5-1	CASSPDGDIGYGYTF	TGCGCCAGCAGCCCCGACGGGGACATAGGCTATGGCTACACCTTC
NA	NA	TRBJ1-2	TRBV30	CAWMHVWGGIYGYTF	TGTGCCTGGATGCACGTTTGGGGAGGAATCTATGGCTACACCTTC
NA	NA	TRBJ2-7	TRBV30	CAWDGSSYEQYF	TGTGCCTGGGACGGGAGCTCCTACGAGCAGTACTTC
NA	NA	TRBJ1-1	TRBV7-8	CAVWSRTEAFF	TGTGCCGTATGGTCGCGCACTGAAGCTTTCTTT
NA	TRBD1	TRBJ2-7	TRBV9	CASSAIGQAGFEQYF	TGTGCCAGCAGCGCCATAGGACAGGCGGGCTTCGAGCAGTACTTC
NA	NA	TRBJ2-2	TRBV27	CASSFPATSGVGELFF	TGTGCCAGCAGTTTTCCCGCTACCTCGGGGGTCGGGGAGCTGTTTTTT
NA	TRBD1	TRBJ2-1	TRBV5-1	CASSLGQGSSYNEQFF	TGCGCCAGCAGCCTCGGACAGGGGAGTTCCTACAATGAGCAGTTCTTC
NA	TRBD2	TRBJ2-1	TRBV30	CACSGLAGGGEQFF	TGTGCCTGCTCCGGACTAGCGGGGGGGGGTGAGCAGTTCTTC
once	TRBD1	TRBJ2-3	TRBV5-1	CASREGQGATDTQYF	TGCGCCAGCAGAGAGGGACAGGGGGCCACAGATACGCAGTATTTT
NA	NA	TRBJ1-1	TRBV2	CASRVLQGGNTNTEAFF	TGTGCCAGCAGGGTATTGCAGGGAGGGAATACGAACACTGAAGCTTTCTTT
few	NA	TRBJ1-2	TRBV10-3	CAISDWASLSYGYTF	TGTGCCATCAGTGATTGGGCCTCGTTAAGCTATGGCTACACCTTC
once	NA	TRBJ2-5	TRBV7-9	CASSFEGESQYF	TGTGCCAGCAGCTTCGAGGGGGAGAGCCAGTACTTC
NA	NA	TRBJ2-1	TRBV6-6	CASTHGGLDEQFF	TGTGCCAGCACCCACGGAGGGCTCGATGAGCAGTTCTTC
NA	TRBD2	TRBJ2-7	TRBV28	CASSPTGLAGEYEQYF	TGTGCCAGCAGTCCGACGGGACTAGCGGGAGAATACGAGCAGTACTTC
NA	TRBD1	TRBJ2-3	TRBV11-2	CASSRRSGGRSTDTQYF	TGTGCCAGCAGCCGTCGGTCAGGGGGCAGGAGCACAGATACGCAGTATTTT
NA	NA	TRBJ2-3	TRBV6-5	CASSLALGTDTQYF	TGTGCCAGCAGTCTAGCGTTAGGCACAGATACGCAGTATTTT
NA	NA	TRBJ1-1	TRBV28	CASSKQTVNTEAFF	TGTGCCAGCAGCAAACAAACAGTCAACACTGAAGCTTTCTTT
NA	TRBD1	TRBJ2-7	TRBV5-1	CASSGVLQGFDGGEQYF	TGCGCCAGCAGCGGCGTACTACAGGGGTTCGACGGAGGCGAGCAGTACTTC
NA	NA	TRBJ2-5	TRBV4-3	CASSQEVAGQETQYF	TGCGCCAGCAGCCAAGAAGTGGCAGGCCAAGAGACCCAGTACTTC
NA	TRBD1	TRBJ2-6	TRBV7-3	CASSLNGQGVSYSGANVLTF	TGTGCCAGCAGCTTAAACGGACAGGGGGTTTCTTACTCTGGGGCCAACGTCCTGACTTTC
NA	NA	TRBJ2-2	TRBV5-1	CASSLRQAATGELFF	TGCGCCAGCAGCTTACGACAGGCTGCGACCGGGGAGCTGTTTTTT
NA	TRBD1	TRBJ2-3	TRBV14	CASSPLRDRDTDTQYF	TGTGCCAGCAGCCCTCTCCGGGACAGGGACACAGATACGCAGTATTTT
NA	NA	TRBJ2-7	TRBV28	CASSLSSGNLYEQYF	TGTGCCAGCAGTCTCTCCAGCGGTAACCTCTACGAGCAGTACTTC
NA	TRBD2	TRBJ2-7	TRBV4-3	CASSPQGLAGDEQYF	TGCGCCAGCAGCCCCCAAGGACTAGCGGGAGACGAGCAGTACTTC
NA	NA	TRBJ2-7	TRBV7-2	CASSSAGPHFSYEQYF	TGTGCCAGCAGCTCGGCGGGACCCCACTTCTCCTACGAGCAGTACTTC
once	NA	TRBJ1-2	TRBV21-1	CASSKGDLTGYTF	TGTGCCAGCAGCAAGGGAGATCTGACTGGCTACACCTTC
NA	TRBD2	TRBJ2-1	TRBV9	CASSVVSGRAPSYNEQFF	TGTGCCAGCAGCGTAGTTAGCGGGAGGGCCCCGTCCTACAATGAGCAGTTCTTC
NA	TRBD1	TRBJ1-2	TRBV9	CASSGRGQGADGYTF	TGTGCCAGCAGCGGACGGGGACAGGGGGCAGATGGCTACACCTTC
NA	NA	TRBJ2-2	TRBV12-2	CASRLDLAEFRRNTGELFF	TGTGCAAGTCGCTTAGACCTAGCGGAGTTCCGGCGGAACACCGGGGAGCTGTTTTTT
NA	NA	TRBJ1-5	TRBV28	CASSPSGRGGDQPQHF	TGTGCCAGCAGTCCGTCAGGGAGGGGAGGGGATCAGCCCCAGCATTTT
NA	NA	TRBJ2-1	TRBV27	CASRWGSFNEQFF	TGTGCCAGCAGATGGGGCAGCTTCAATGAGCAGTTCTTC
NA	NA	TRBJ2-1	TRBV30	CAWRMTVYEQFF	TGTGCCTGGAGGATGACAGTTTATGAGCAGTTCTTC
NA	NA	TRBJ1-4	TRBV28	CASSSPGDEKLFF	TGTGCCAGCAGTTCCCCCGGGGATGAAAAACTGTTTTTT
NA	NA	TRBJ1-2	TRBV28	CASSSSGGANYGYTF	TGTGCCAGCAGCTCGAGCGGAGGAGCTAACTATGGCTACACCTTC
NA	TRBD1	TRBJ2-1	TRBV28	CGTGPDEQFF	TGTGGGACAGGTCCGGATGAGCAGTTCTTC
NA	NA	TRBJ1-1	TRBV10-1	CASRDRMNTEAFF	TGCGCCAGCAGGGACAGAATGAACACTGAAGCTTTCTTT
NA	TRBD1	TRBJ1-6	TRBV30	CAGTGSYNSPLHF	TGTGCCGGGACAGGTTCATATAATTCACCCCTCCACTTT
once	NA	TRBJ2-1	TRBV19	CASTPPEDRASNEQFF	TGTGCCAGTACCCCCCCAGAGGACAGAGCTTCGAATGAGCAGTTCTTC
once	TRBD1	TRBJ2-5	TRBV7-2	CASSFDRGPETQYF	TGTGCCAGCAGCTTCGACAGGGGGCCGGAGACCCAGTACTTC
few	NA	TRBJ1-6	TRBV7-9	CASSSTVAGNSPLHF	TGTGCCAGCAGCTCCACCGTCGCGGGGAATTCACCCCTCCACTTT
NA	NA	TRBJ2-7	TRBV29-1	CSVEDLGHSGEQYF	TGCAGCGTTGAAGATCTCGGTCACAGCGGCGAGCAGTACTTC
NA	TRBD1	TRBJ2-7	TRBV5-1	CASSWGTGGIYEQYF	TGCGCCAGCAGCTGGGGGACAGGGGGCATATACGAGCAGTACTTC
NA	TRBD1	TRBJ2-1	TRBV6-1	CASSNRQGSNNEQFF	TGTGCCAGCAGTAATCGACAGGGGTCGAACAATGAGCAGTTCTTC
once	TRBD1	TRBJ2-7	TRBV27	CASSPGTGVSGEQYF	TGTGCCAGCAGTCCGGGGACAGGGGTGTCCGGCGAGCAGTACTTC
NA	NA	TRBJ2-7	TRBV13	CASSLVVSGGSEQYF	TGTGCCAGCAGCTTAGTCGTATCTGGAGGTTCCGAGCAGTACTTC
NA	NA	TRBJ1-1	TRBV2	CASSEALSGDTEAFF	TGTGCCAGCAGTGAAGCGCTTTCGGGGGACACTGAAGCTTTCTTT
NA	NA	TRBJ2-3	TRBV28	CASRGHQGPDTQYF	TGTGCCAGCAGGGGCCATCAGGGTCCAGATACGCAGTATTTT
NA	NA	TRBJ1-2	TRBV27	CASSRTRVGDYGYTF	TGTGCCAGCAGCCGGACCCGCGTGGGAGACTATGGCTACACCTTC
NA	NA	TRBJ1-4	TRBV6-5	CASRSFGGTNEKLFF	TGTGCCAGCAGGTCTTTTGGTGGCACTAATGAAAAACTGTTTTTT
NA	TRBD1	TRBJ2-7	TRBV30	CAWGKGQGTYEQYF	TGTGCCTGGGGCAAAGGACAGGGGACGTACGAGCAGTACTTC
NA	TRBD1	TRBJ1-2	TRBV20-1	CSAGQVASYTF	TGCAGCGCTGGACAGGTAGCTAGCTACACCTTC
NA	TRBD1	TRBJ2-5	TRBV14	CASSHGGTGGETQYF	TGTGCCAGCAGCCATGGTGGGACAGGAGGAGAGACCCAGTACTTC